Here is one T cell receptor beta chain with its context. Authors' data handling: Scientists estimated how many nucleated cells there were by amplifying reference gene primers. Sequencing used immunoSEQ multiplex PCR; TCRdb keeps in-frame clones, though not all of them. That table is the source of V, J and clone size, and D and trimming were worked out from the DNA. The data show around 68,000 clones, roughly 80% seen once. The V end lost 4 bases, the J end lost 7 bases, and 13 bases lay between the germline ends. CDR1 is MNHNY and CDR2 is SVGAGI in the germline V gene (reference sequence). This CDR3 is built from 13 residues. This sample is drawn from a study of blood T cell repertoires in COVID-19. Whole-study context: There were acute and convalescent COVID-19 samples, and they came from the United States, Italy and Spain. T cells, B-cell-depleted T cells, or PBMCs provided the cDNA or gDNA that served as material.

V usage is TRBV6-6 and J usage is TRBJ1-1, with D tentatively TRBD1 (6 bases). This TCR was recovered from a woman between 50 and 59 years old with acute or convalescent COVID-19. Material for sequencing was peripheral blood. CDR3 sequence: CASSSTGISEAFF. In nucleotides, the CDR3 is TGTGCCAGCAGTTCTACAGGGATAAGTGAAGCTTTCTTT.